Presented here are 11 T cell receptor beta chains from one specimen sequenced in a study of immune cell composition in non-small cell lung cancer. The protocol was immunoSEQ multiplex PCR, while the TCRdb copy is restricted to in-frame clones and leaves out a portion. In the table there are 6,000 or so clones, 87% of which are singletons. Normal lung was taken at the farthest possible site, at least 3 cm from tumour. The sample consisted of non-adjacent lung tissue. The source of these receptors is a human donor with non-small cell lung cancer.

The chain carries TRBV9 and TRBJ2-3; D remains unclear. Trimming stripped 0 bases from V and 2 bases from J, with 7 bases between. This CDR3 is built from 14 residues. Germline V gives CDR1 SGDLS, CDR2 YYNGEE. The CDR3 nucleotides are TGTGCCAGCAGCGTAGGCGCGAACACAGATACGCAGTATTTT. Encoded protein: CASSVGANTDTQYF. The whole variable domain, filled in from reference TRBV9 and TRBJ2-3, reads DSGVTQTPKHLITATGQRVTLRCSPRSGDLSVYWYQQSLDQGLQFLIQYYNGEERAKGNILERFSAQQFPDLHSELNLSSLELGDSALYFCASSVGANTDTQYFGPGTRLTVL.

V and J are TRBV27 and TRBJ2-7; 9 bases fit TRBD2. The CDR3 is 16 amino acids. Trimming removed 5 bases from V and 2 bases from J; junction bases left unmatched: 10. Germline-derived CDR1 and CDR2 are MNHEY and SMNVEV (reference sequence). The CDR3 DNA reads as TGTGCCAGCAGTACTTCAGCGGGAGGCCCTACCTACGAGCAGTACTTC. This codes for CASSTSAGGPTYEQYF.

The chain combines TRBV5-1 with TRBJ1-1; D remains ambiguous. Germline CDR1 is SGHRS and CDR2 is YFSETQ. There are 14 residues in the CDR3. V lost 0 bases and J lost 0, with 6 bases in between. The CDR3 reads CASSLATVNTEAFF. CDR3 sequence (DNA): TGCGCCAGCAGCTTGGCCACAGTGAACACTGAAGCTTTCTTT. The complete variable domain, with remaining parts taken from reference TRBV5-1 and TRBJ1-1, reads KAGVTQTPRYLIKTRGQQVTLSCSPISGHRSVSWYQQTPGQGLQFLFEYFSETQRNKGNFPGRFSGRQFSNSRSEMNVSTLELGDSALYLCASSLATVNTEAFFGQGTRLTVV.

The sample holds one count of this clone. The CDR3 coding sequence is TGTGCCAGCAGCCCGGGCCGGGGATCGGTCGAGCAGTACTTC. Its protein is CASSPGRGSVEQYF. The chain combines TRBV7-3 with TRBJ2-7, with a weak D call TRBD2 (5 bases). Deletions cut 5 bases from V and 6 bases from J, with 17 bases between. Germline CDR1 reads SGHTA; CDR2 reads FQGTGA. This CDR3 region has 14 residues.

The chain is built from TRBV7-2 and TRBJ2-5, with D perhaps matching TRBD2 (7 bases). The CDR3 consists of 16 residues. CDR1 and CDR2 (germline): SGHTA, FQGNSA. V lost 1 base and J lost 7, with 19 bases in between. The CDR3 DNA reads TGTGCCAGCAGCTTAGTCCCTCTTGGCGGGGGCGCGACCCAGTACTTC. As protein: CASSLVPLGGGATQYF. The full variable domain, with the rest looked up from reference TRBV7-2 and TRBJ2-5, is GAGVSQSPSNKVTEKGKDVELRCDPISGHTALYWYRQSLGQGLEFLIYFQGNSAPDKSGLPSDRFSAERTGGSVSTLTIQRTQQEDSAVYLCASSLVPLGGGATQYFGPGTRLLVL.

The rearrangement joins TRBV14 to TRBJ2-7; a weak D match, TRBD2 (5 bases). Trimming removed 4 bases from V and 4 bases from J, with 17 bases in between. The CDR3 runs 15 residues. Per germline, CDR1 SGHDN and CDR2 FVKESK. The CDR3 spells CASSPPWRPPYEQYF. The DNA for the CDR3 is TGTGCCAGCAGCCCTCCCTGGAGGCCCCCTTACGAGCAGTACTTC. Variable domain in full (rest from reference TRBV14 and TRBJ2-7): EAGVTQFPSHSVIEKGQTVTLRCDPISGHDNLYWYRRVMGKEIKFLLHFVKESKQDESGMPNNRFLAERTGGTYSTLKVQPAELEDSGVYFCASSPPWRPPYEQYFGPGTRLTVT.

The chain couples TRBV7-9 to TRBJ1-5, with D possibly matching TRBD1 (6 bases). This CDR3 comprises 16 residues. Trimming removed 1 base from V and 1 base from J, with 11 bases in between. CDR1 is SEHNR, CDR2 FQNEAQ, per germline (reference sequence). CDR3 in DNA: TGTGCCAGCAGCTTAGGAGGGGGTGGGAGCAATCAGCCCCAGCATTTT. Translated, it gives CASSLGGGGSNQPQHF.

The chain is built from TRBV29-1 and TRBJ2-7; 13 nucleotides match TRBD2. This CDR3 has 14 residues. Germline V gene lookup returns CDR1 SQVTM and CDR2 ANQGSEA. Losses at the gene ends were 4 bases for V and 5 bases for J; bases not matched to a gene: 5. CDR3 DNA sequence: TGCAGCGTTGCCAGGACTAGCGGGAGCAACGAGCAGTACTTC. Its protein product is CSVARTSGSNEQYF.

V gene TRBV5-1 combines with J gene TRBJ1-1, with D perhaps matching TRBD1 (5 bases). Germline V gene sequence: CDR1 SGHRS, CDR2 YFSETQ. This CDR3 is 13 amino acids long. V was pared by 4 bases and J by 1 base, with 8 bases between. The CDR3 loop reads CASSLDRNTEAFF. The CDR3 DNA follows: TGCGCCAGCAGCCTTGACAGGAACACTGAAGCTTTCTTT.

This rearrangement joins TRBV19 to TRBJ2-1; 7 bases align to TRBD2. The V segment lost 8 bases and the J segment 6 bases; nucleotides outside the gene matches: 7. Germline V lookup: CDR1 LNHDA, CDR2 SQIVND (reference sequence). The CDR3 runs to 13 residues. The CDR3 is CASQEGTINEQFF. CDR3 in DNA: TGTGCCAGTCAGGAGGGGACTATCAATGAGCAGTTCTTC.

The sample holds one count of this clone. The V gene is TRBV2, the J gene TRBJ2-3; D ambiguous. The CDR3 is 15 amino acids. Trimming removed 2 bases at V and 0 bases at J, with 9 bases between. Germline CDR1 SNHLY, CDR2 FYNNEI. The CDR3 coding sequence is TGTGCCAGCAGTGAACTGGGCCTGAGCACAGATACGCAGTATTTT. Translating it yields CASSELGLSTDTQYF.